This TCR beta chain was identified during a study of cytomegalovirus exposure and HLA in healthy donors. Trimming shortened V by 1 base and J by 2 bases, and 11 bases separated the two germline ends. Germline CDR1 is LNHNV and CDR2 is YYDKDF (reference sequence). This CDR3 is built from 15 residues. The method was immunoSEQ multiplex PCR; TCRdb's version includes in-frame clones alone and lacks a portion of them. The data show roughly 110,000 clones, roughly 90% seen once. Sequenced material: PBMCs. V gene TRBV15 combines with J gene TRBJ1-2; perhaps TRBD1 as D (6 bases). This TCR came from a woman between 18 and 29 years old in good health and CMV-seropositive. This CDR3 reads CATSRGGPANYGYTF. The DNA of the CDR3 is TGTGCCACCAGCAGAGGGGGGCCGGCGAACTATGGCTACACCTTC.